The 6 T cell receptor beta chains reported below all come from one sample, sequenced in a study of CD8+CD57+ T cells in acquired aplastic anemia. TCR beta VDJ and CDR3 were profiled, and genomic DNA was the template. From the reads, TCRdb called clonotypes with MiXCR, one entry per CDR3 protein. The table lists roughly 180,000 distinct CDR3 sequences, over 60% of them singletons, with around 46% in the top ten. The sample consisted of sorted CD4+, CD8+, or CD8+CD57+ T cells (not recorded which) from PBMCs. The receptors originated from a human donor with severe aplastic anemia or a healthy control (not recorded which).

CDR3 in amino acids: CASSSTGAETQYF. For the CDR3, the DNA is TGTGCCAGCAGCTCGACAGGGGCAGAGACCCAGTACTTC. This chain connects TRBV7-2 to TRBJ2-5, with TRBD1 matching over 8 bases. The ends lost 4 bases at V and 4 bases at J; junction bases unmatched: 2. The CDR3 extends over 13 amino acids. Germline lookup yields CDR1 SGHTA and CDR2 FQGNSA.

The chain combines TRBV29-1 with TRBJ1-2, with 8 nucleotides matching TRBD1. Germline trimming cut 2 bases from V and 4 bases from J; bases unmatched to any gene: 9. The germline CDR1 and CDR2 sequences are SQVTM and ANQGSEA. The CDR3 consists of 15 residues. CDR3 bases: TGCAGCGTTGAAATCCCAGGGGGCCCATTCTATGGCTACACCTTC. Amino acid sequence: CSVEIPGGPFYGYTF. The variable domain in full, with the rest retrieved from reference TRBV29-1 and TRBJ1-2, is SAVISQKPSRDICQRGTSLTIQCQVDSQVTMMFWYRQQPGQSLTLIATANQGSEATYESGFVIDKFPISRPNLTFSTLTVSNMSPEDSSIYLCSVEIPGGPFYGYTFGSGTRLTVV.

The chain joins TRBV29-1 to TRBJ1-1, with D perhaps TRBD1 (6 bases). Trimming cost V 3 bases and J 11 bases, with 16 bases left between them. The length of the CDR3 is 12 residues. Germline CDR1 and CDR2: SQVTM and ANQGSEA. DNA for the CDR3: TGCAGCGTTGAGTCATGGGGGCAGGGGGCTTTCTTT. Translating gives CSVESWGQGAFF.

This clonotype came up many times. The V gene is TRBV7-8, the J gene TRBJ2-7; no firm D call. CDR3 size: 15 residues. Per the germline V gene, CDR1 is SGHVS and CDR2 is FQNEAQ. Between the trimmed V and J ends, which lost 1 base and 3 bases, there was a span of 13 bases. In nucleotides, the CDR3 is TGTGCCAGCAGCTTAGATCCCCTCAGTGGCTACGAGCAGTACTTC. Residues: CASSLDPLSGYEQYF.

About this clonotype: Because the CDR3 is missing its conserved closing phenylalanine or tryptophan, this is likely a read error. This chain connects TRBV6-4 to TRBJ2-3; D is ambiguous. The length of the CDR3 is 11 residues. Trimming removed 7 bases from V and 4 bases from J, with 6 bases in between. Germline V lookup: CDR1 MRHNA, CDR2 SNTAGT. The CDR3, as DNA: TGTGCCAGCATATTTCCAGATACGCAGTATGTT. It translates to CASIFPDTQYV.

This clonotype was seen ten or more times. The chain carries TRBV13 and TRBJ2-1; a possible D gene is TRBD2 (5 bases). V was pared by 5 bases and J by 1 base, with 12 bases between. Germline assignment: CDR1 PRHDT and CDR2 FYEKMQ (reference sequence). The CDR3 is 15 residues long. This chain's CDR3 is CASSPLTISYNEQFF. CDR3 DNA: TGTGCCAGCAGCCCATTGACTATATCCTACAATGAGCAGTTCTTC.